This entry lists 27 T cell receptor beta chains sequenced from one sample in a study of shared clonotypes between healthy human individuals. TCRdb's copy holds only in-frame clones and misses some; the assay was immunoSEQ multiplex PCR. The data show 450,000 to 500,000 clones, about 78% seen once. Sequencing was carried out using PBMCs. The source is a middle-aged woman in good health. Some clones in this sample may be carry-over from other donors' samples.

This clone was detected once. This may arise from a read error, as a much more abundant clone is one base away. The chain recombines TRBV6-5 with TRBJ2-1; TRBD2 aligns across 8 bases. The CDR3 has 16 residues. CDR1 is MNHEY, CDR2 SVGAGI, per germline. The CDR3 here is CAGSSGGGSPYNEQFF. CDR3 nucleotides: TGTGCCGGCAGTTCCGGGGGGGGGAGCCCCTACAATGAGCAGTTCTTC.

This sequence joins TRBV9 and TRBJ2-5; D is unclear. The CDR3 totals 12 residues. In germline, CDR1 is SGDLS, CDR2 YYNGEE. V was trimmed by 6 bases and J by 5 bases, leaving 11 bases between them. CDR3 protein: CASKDPRETQYF. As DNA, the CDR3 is TGTGCCAGCAAGGACCCCCGGGAGACCCAGTACTTC.

CDR3 sequence reads: CASSLRGHSNQPQHF. CDR3 sequence (DNA): TGTGCCAGCAGTTTAAGGGGGCATAGCAATCAGCCCCAGCATTTT. The chain links TRBV27 to TRBJ1-5; the match to TRBD1 covers 7 bases. CDR3 size: 15 residues. Germline V gene lookup returns CDR1 MNHEY and CDR2 SMNVEV (reference sequence). V lost 2 bases and J lost 0; bases outside the gene matches: 1.

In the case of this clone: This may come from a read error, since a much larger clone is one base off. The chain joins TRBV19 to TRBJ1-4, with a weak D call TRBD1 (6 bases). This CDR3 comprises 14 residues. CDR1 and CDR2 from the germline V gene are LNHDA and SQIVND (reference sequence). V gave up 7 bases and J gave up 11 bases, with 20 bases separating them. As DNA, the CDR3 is TGTGCCAGTACAACCGGGACAAGGGGCGGGAAACTGTTTTTT. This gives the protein CASTTGTRGGKLFF.

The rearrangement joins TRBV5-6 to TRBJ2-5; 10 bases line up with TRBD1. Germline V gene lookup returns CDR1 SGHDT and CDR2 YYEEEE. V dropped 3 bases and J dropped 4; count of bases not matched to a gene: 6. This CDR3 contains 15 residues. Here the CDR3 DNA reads TGTGCCAGCAGCTGGGGGACAGGGGTAGGAGAGACCCAGTACTTC. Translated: CASSWGTGVGETQYF. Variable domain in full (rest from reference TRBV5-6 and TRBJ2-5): DAGVTQSPTHLIKTRGQQVTLRCSPKSGHDTVSWYQQALGQGPQFIFQYYEEEERQRGNFPDRFSGHQFPNYSSELNVNALLLGDSALYLCASSWGTGVGETQYFGPGTRLLVL.

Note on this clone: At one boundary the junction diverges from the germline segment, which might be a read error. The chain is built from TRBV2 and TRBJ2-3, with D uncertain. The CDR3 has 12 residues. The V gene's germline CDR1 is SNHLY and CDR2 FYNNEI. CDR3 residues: CACSIHTDTQYF. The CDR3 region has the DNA TGTGCCTGCAGCATCCACACAGATACGCAGTATTTT.

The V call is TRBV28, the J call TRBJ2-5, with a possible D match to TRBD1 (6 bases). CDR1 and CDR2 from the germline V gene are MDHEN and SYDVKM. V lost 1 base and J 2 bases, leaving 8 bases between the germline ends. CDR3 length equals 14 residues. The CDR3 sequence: CASSLSQGQETQYF. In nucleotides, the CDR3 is TGTGCCAGCAGTTTATCGCAGGGGCAAGAGACCCAGTACTTC.

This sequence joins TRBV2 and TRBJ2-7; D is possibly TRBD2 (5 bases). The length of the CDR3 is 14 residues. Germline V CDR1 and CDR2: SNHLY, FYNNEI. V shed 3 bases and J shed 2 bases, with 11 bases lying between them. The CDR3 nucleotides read TGTGCCAGCAGTGAGCAGCGGATTACCTACGAGCAGTACTTC. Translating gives CASSEQRITYEQYF.

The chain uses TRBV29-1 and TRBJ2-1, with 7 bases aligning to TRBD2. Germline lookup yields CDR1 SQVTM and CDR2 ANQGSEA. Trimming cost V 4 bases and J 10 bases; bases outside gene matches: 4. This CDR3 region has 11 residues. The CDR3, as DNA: TGCAGCGTTGGGCGGGGAGGGGAGCAGTTCTTC. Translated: CSVGRGGEQFF.

The DNA for the CDR3 is TGCAGCGTTGTCGTTGATTCCACGGGGAAACTGTTTTTT. It translates to CSVVVDSTGKLFF. The chain links TRBV29-1 to TRBJ1-4; D is unresolved. Germline-derived CDR1 and CDR2 are SQVTM and ANQGSEA. The CDR3 runs to 13 residues. V shed 4 bases and J shed 11 bases, with 17 bases lying between them.

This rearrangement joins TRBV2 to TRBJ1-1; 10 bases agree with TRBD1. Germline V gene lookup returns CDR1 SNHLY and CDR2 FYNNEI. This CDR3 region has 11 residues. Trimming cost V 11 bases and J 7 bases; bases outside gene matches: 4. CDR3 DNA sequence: TGTGCCGGGACAGGGGCCGGTGAAGCTTTCTTT. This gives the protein CAGTGAGEAFF.

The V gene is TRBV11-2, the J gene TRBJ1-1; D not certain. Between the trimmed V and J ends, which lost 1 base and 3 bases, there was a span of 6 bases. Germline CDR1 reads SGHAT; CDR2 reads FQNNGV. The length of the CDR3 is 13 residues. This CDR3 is CASSLVSDTEAFF. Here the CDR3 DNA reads TGTGCCAGCAGCTTAGTGTCAGACACTGAAGCTTTCTTT. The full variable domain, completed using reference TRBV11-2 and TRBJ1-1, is EAGVAQSPRYKIIEKRQSVAFWCNPISGHATLYWYQQILGQGPKLLIQFQNNGVVDDSQLPKDRFSAERLKGVDSTLKIQPAKLEDSAVYLCASSLVSDTEAFFGQGTRLTVV.

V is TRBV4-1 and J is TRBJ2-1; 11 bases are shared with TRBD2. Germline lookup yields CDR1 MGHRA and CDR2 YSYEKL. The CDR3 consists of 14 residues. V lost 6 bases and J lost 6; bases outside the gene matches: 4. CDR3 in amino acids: CASRPGLAANEQFF. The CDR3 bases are TGCGCCAGCAGACCGGGACTAGCGGCCAATGAGCAGTTCTTC.

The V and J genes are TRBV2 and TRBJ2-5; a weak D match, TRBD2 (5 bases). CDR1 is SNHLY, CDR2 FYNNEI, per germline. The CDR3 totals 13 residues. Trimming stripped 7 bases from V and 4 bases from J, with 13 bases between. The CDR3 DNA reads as TGTGCCAGCAAACTAGGCCAAGGAGAGACCCAGTACTTC. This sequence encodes CASKLGQGETQYF.

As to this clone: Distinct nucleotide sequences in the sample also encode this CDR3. The CDR3 loop is CASSINSQETQYF. CDR3 nucleotides: TGTGCCAGTAGTATCAACAGCCAAGAGACCCAGTACTTC. This chain links TRBV19 with TRBJ2-5; D is undetermined. This CDR3 is built from 13 residues. Deletions cut 3 bases from V and 1 base from J, with 6 bases between. Germline lookup yields CDR1 LNHDA and CDR2 SQIVND (reference sequence).

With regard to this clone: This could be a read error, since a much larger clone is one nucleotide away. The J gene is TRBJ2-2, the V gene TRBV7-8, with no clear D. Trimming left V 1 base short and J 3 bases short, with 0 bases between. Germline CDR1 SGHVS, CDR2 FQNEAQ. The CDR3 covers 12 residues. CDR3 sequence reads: CASSLDTGELFF. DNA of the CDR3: TGTGCCAGCAGCTTAGACACCGGGGAGCTGTTTTTT.

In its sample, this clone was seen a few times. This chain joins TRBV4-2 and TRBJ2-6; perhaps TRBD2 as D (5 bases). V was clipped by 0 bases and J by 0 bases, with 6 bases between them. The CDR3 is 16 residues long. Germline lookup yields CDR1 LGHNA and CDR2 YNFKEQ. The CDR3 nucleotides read TGTGCCAGCAGCCAAGAAAGCGGCTCTGGGGCCAACGTCCTGACTTTC. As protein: CASSQESGSGANVLTF.

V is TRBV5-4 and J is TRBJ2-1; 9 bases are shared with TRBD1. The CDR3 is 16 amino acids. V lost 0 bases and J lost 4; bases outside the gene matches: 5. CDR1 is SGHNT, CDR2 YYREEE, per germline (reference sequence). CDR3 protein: CASSLDPGQGYNEQFF. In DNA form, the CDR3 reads TGTGCCAGCAGCTTGGACCCGGGACAGGGATACAATGAGCAGTTCTTC.

CDR3 nucleotides: TGTGCCTGGAGTCCCATGAGCATTGGGCAGCCCCAGCATTTT. It encodes CAWSPMSIGQPQHF. V and J are TRBV30 and TRBJ1-5; D is unclear. The germline V and J ends were trimmed by 2 bases and 7 bases, with 15 bases remaining between them. CDR3 size: 14 residues. Germline assignment: CDR1 GTSNPN and CDR2 SVGIG (reference sequence).

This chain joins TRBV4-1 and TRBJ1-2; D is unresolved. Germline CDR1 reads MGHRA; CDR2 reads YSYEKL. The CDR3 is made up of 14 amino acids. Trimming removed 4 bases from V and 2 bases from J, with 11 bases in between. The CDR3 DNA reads TGCGCCAGCAGCCTACATGGAGTCAACTATGGCTACACCTTC. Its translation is CASSLHGVNYGYTF.

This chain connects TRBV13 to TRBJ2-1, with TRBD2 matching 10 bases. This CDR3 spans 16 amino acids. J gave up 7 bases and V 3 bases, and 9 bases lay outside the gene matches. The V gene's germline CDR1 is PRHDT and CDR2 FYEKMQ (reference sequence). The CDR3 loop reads CASSFRISGRKNEQFF. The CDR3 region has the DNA TGTGCCAGCAGCTTTCGTATTAGCGGGAGGAAAAATGAGCAGTTCTTC. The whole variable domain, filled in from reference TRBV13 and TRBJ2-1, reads AAGVIQSPRHLIKEKRETATLKCYPIPRHDTVYWYQQGPGQDPQFLISFYEKMQSDKGSIPDRFSAQQFSDYHSELNMSSLELGDSALYFCASSFRISGRKNEQFFGPGTRLTVL.

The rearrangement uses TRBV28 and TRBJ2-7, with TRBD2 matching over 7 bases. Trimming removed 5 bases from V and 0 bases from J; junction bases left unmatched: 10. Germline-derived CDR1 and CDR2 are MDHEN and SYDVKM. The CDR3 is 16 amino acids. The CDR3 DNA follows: TGTGCCAGCAGTATTACCCTAGCGGCAAGCTCCTACGAGCAGTACTTC. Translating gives CASSITLAASSYEQYF.

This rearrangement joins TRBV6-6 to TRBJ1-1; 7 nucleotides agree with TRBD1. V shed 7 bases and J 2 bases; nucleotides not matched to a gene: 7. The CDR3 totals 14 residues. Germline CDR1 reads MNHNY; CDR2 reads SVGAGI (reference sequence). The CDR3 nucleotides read TGTGCCAGCATCCCACAGGGGACTAACACTGAAGCTTTCTTT. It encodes CASIPQGTNTEAFF.

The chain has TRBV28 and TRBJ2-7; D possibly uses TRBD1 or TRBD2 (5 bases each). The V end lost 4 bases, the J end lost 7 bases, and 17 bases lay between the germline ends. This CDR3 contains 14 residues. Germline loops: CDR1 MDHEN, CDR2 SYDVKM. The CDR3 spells CASSSSTGASEQYF. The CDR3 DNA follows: TGTGCCAGCAGTTCCTCGACCGGGGCGTCTGAGCAGTACTTC.

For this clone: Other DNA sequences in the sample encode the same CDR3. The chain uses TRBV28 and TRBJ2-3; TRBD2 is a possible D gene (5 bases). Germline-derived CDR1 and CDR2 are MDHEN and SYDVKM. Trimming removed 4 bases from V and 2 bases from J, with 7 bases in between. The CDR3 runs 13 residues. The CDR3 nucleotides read TGTGCCAGCAGTTCCGGGGACACAGATACGCAGTATTTT. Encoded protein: CASSSGDTDTQYF.

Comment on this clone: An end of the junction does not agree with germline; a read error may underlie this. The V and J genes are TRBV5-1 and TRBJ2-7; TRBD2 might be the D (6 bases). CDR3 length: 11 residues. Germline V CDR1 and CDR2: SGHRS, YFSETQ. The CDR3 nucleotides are TGCGCCAGCAGATTGGAGGGCGAGCAGTACTTC. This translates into CASRLEGEQYF.

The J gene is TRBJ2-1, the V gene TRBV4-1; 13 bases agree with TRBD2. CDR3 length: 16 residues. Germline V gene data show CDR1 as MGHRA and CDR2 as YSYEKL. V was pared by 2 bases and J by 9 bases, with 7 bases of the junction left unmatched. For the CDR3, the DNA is TGCGCCAGCAGCCAACTACTAGCGGGAGGGCTTCCTGAGCAGTTCTTC. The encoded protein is CASSQLLAGGLPEQFF.